This T cell receptor beta chain was profiled in a study of T cell responses to AZD1222 COVID-19 vaccine. The study's findings and limits: Donors were chiefly white British, with a greater number of females, and clonal diversity was perhaps underestimated. The reported proportion of spike-specific TCRs targeting unmutated variant regions was nearly half. Vaccination with two AZD1222 doses was followed by a rise in Spike-specific TCR breadth and depth.

To note about this clone: Its cognate antigen is unknown.

Germline V CDR1 and CDR2: SGHKS, YYEKEE (reference sequence). The CDR3 runs to 17 residues. V gave up 5 bases and J gave up 4 bases; unmatched junction bases: 11. The assay was immunoSEQ multiplex PCR, and TCRdb's table has in-frame clones only and misses some. The table shows 140,000 to 150,000 clones, with around nine tenths occurring only once. Timing groups of about 4 and about 12 weeks for second doses were pooled. The receptor was derived from an adult who received the AZD1222 COVID-19 vaccine. The chain recombines TRBV5-5 with TRBJ1-6; 8 nucleotides match TRBD1. The sequenced sample was peripheral blood, obtained 28 days after the second AZD1222 dose. The CDR3 bases are TGTGCCAGCAGTCCCGCCGCGACAGGGGTTTATAATTCACCCCTCCACTTT. This sequence encodes CASSPAATGVYNSPLHF.